This entry concerns a single T cell receptor (beta chain). As yet, its antigen is unknown. Measured with immunoSEQ multiplex PCR; TCRdb has only the in-frame clones, and not every one. The table includes 93,000 or so clones, 75% to 90% detected once. The V segment lost 5 bases and the J segment 3 bases; nucleotides outside the gene matches: 9. Germline V gene sequence: CDR1 LNHDA, CDR2 SQIVND (reference sequence). This CDR3 contains 15 residues. The data belong to a study of T cell responses to AZD1222 COVID-19 vaccine. Notes on the study in general: Nearly half of spike-specific TCRs reportedly target unmutated variant regions. Donors were largely white British and mainly female; clonal diversity was possibly underestimated. Baseline testing showed seropositivity in only five or six AZD1222 recipients.

The sequencing used peripheral blood, collected on day 0 of AZD1222 vaccination. The rearrangement links TRBV19 to TRBJ1-2, with TRBD1 matching over 7 bases. The clonotype was recovered from an adult in good health. In nucleotides, the CDR3 is TGTGCCAGTAGTGCCGTCACAGGGGCGGACTATGGCTACACCTTC. It specifies CASSAVTGADYGYTF.